These 21 T cell receptor beta chains were all obtained from the same sample, sequenced in a study of cytomegalovirus exposure and HLA in healthy donors. Profiling relied on immunoSEQ multiplex PCR, and the TCRdb table lists in-frame clones only, not all of them. This sample carries some 140,000 clones, roughly 89% of them seen once, and the ten largest clones take 8% to 9.5%. Sample: PBMCs. These receptors all stem from a woman younger than 35 in good health and CMV-seropositive.

The gene calls are TRBV30 and TRBJ1-2, with a weak D call TRBD1 (5 bases). Germline assignment: CDR1 GTSNPN and CDR2 SVGIG (reference sequence). V lost 5 bases to trimming and J lost 1 base, with 17 bases between them. The length of the CDR3 is 15 residues. In DNA form, the CDR3 reads TGTGCCTGGGGGGCCTCGGGACTCTATAACTATGGCTACACCTTC. This sequence encodes CAWGASGLYNYGYTF.

This chain uses TRBV7-9 with TRBJ2-3, with TRBD2 matching 16 bases. Germline trimming cut 2 bases from V and 5 bases from J; bases unmatched to any gene: 7. The CDR3 is made up of 18 amino acids. Germline CDR1 reads SEHNR; CDR2 reads FQNEAQ (reference sequence). The CDR3, as DNA: TGTGCCAGCAGCTTACCCTGGGGACTAGCGGGGGGGAAAGATACGCAGTATTTT. The encoded protein is CASSLPWGLAGGKDTQYF.

The V gene is TRBV5-4, the J gene TRBJ1-2; a weak D match, TRBD1 (6 bases). Per the germline V gene, CDR1 is SGHNT and CDR2 is YYREEE (reference sequence). The CDR3 contains 14 residues. The V end lost 2 bases, the J end lost 8 bases, and 16 bases lay between the germline ends. CDR3 residues: CASSLQGIQGGYTF. CDR3 DNA sequence: TGTGCCAGCAGCTTACAGGGTATTCAGGGCGGCTACACCTTC.

This chain links TRBV4-1 with TRBJ2-7; TRBD1 aligns across 7 bases. Looked up from germline, CDR1 is MGHRA and CDR2 is YSYEKL. This CDR3 is 14 amino acids long. J gave up 2 bases and V 4 bases, and 5 bases lay outside the gene matches. The CDR3 bases are TGCGCCAGCAGCCGCCCGGGACAGACCTACGAGCAGTACTTC. Translating gives CASSRPGQTYEQYF.

CDR3: CASSLVGTGDLEQYF. CDR3 sequence (DNA): TGTGCCAGCAGTTTAGTGGGGACAGGGGATCTCGAGCAGTACTTC. J is TRBJ2-7 and V is TRBV28, with 10 bases lining up with TRBD1. The CDR3 is 15 residues long. With V trimmed by 2 bases and J by 6 bases, 7 bases remained unmatched. Per the germline V gene, CDR1 is MDHEN and CDR2 is SYDVKM. Full variable domain (rest looked up from reference TRBV28 and TRBJ2-7): DVKVTQSSRYLVKRTGEKVFLECVQDMDHENMFWYRQDPGLGLRLIYFSYDVKMKEKGDIPEGYSVSREKKERFSLILESASTNQTSMYLCASSLVGTGDLEQYFGPGTRLTVT.

The V and J genes are TRBV2 and TRBJ2-5, with 7 bases identical to TRBD1. V shed 6 bases and J 1 base; nucleotides not matched to a gene: 5. Per germline, CDR1 SNHLY and CDR2 FYNNEI. This CDR3 spans 14 amino acids. The CDR3 here is CASSPYRGQETQYF. For the CDR3, the DNA is TGTGCCAGCAGCCCCTACAGGGGCCAAGAGACCCAGTACTTC.

The count of this clone is one. The V gene is TRBV7-2, the J gene TRBJ2-7; 11 bases line up with TRBD1. CDR3 length: 14 amino acids. Unmatched junction bases numbered 3, after V lost 1 base and J lost 7 bases. Looked up from germline, CDR1 is SGHTA and CDR2 is FQGNSA. Here the CDR3 reads CASSLGTGGFEQYF. The CDR3 nucleotides read TGTGCCAGCAGCTTAGGGACAGGGGGCTTTGAGCAGTACTTC.

This chain links TRBV18 with TRBJ1-1, with D unresolved. Between the trimmed V and J ends, which lost 0 bases and 7 bases, there was a span of 18 bases. The germline gives CDR1 KGHSH, CDR2 LQKENI. The CDR3 runs to 16 residues. CDR3 in amino acids: CASSPPAVESKLEAFF. The CDR3 DNA sequence: TGTGCCAGCTCACCACCGGCTGTGGAGTCCAAACTTGAAGCTTTCTTT. Full variable domain (outside the CDR3, taken from reference TRBV18 and TRBJ1-1): NAGVMQNPRHLVRRRGQEARLRCSPMKGHSHVYWYRQLPEEGLKFMVYLQKENIIDESGMPKERFSAEFPKEGPSILRIQQVVRGDSAAYFCASSPPAVESKLEAFFGQGTRLTVV.

The V and J genes are TRBV6-1 and TRBJ2-1; 7 positions agree with TRBD2. The junction had 15 bases not matched to a gene; V was cut back by 9 bases and J by 7 bases. The CDR3 is 15 residues long. CDR1 is MNHNS, CDR2 SASEGT, per germline. CDR3 sequence reads: CASLLAGVIRNEQFF. The CDR3 DNA is TGTGCCAGTCTCCTGGCGGGGGTGATCAGGAATGAGCAGTTCTTC.

Points on this clone: Compared with germline, one end of the junction differs, possibly owing to a read error. The chain recombines TRBV4-2 with TRBJ2-3; 9 bases fit TRBD2. Germline V gives CDR1 LGHNA, CDR2 YNFKEQ. This CDR3 comprises 19 residues. The CDR3 protein is CASSKDRSLGGGARDTQYF. DNA for the CDR3: TGTGCCAGCAGCAAAGATAGATCGTTAGGCGGGGGGGCCCGGGATACGCAGTATTTT.

The V call is TRBV7-2, the J call TRBJ2-5; maybe TRBD2 (6 bases). The CDR3 covers 13 residues. From germline, CDR1 is SGHTA and CDR2 FQGNSA. The V and J ends lost 5 bases and 2 bases respectively, with 9 bases between them. This chain's CDR3 is CASSRLVQETQYF. DNA for the CDR3: TGTGCCAGCAGCCGACTAGTTCAAGAGACCCAGTACTTC.

The rearrangement joins TRBV13 to TRBJ2-1; 8 bases are shared with TRBD1. There are 15 residues in the CDR3. V dropped 4 bases and J dropped 6; count of bases not matched to a gene: 8. Germline V gene sequence: CDR1 PRHDT, CDR2 FYEKMQ (reference sequence). The CDR3, as DNA: TGTGCCAGCAGCTGGGGACAGGACTGGAGCAATGAGCAGTTCTTC. This sequence encodes CASSWGQDWSNEQFF. Variable domain in full (rest from reference TRBV13 and TRBJ2-1): AAGVIQSPRHLIKEKRETATLKCYPIPRHDTVYWYQQGPGQDPQFLISFYEKMQSDKGSIPDRFSAQQFSDYHSELNMSSLELGDSALYFCASSWGQDWSNEQFFGPGTRLTVL.

The chain recombines TRBV29-1 with TRBJ2-5; maybe TRBD2 (7 bases). Trimming stripped 0 bases from V and 4 bases from J, with 18 bases between. CDR1 and CDR2 (germline): SQVTM, ANQGSEA. The CDR3 consists of 16 residues. CDR3 bases: TGCAGCGTTGAAGATCGACCGAGGGGGGGCCTAGAGACCCAGTACTTC. It yields the protein CSVEDRPRGGLETQYF.

J is TRBJ2-7 and V is TRBV11-2, with a weak D call TRBD1 (5 bases). The CDR3 consists of 15 residues. The ends were cut back, 1 base at V and 3 bases at J, with 13 bases in the middle. Germline lookup yields CDR1 SGHAT and CDR2 FQNNGV. CDR3 residues: CASSLVQDAFYEQYF. The DNA for the CDR3 is TGTGCCAGCAGCTTAGTACAGGACGCCTTCTACGAGCAGTACTTC. The full variable domain, its missing parts supplied by reference TRBV11-2 and TRBJ2-7, is EAGVAQSPRYKIIEKRQSVAFWCNPISGHATLYWYQQILGQGPKLLIQFQNNGVVDDSQLPKDRFSAERLKGVDSTLKIQPAKLEDSAVYLCASSLVQDAFYEQYFGPGTRLTVT.

V gene TRBV5-6 combines with J gene TRBJ1-3, with no clear D. The germline V and J ends were trimmed by 0 bases and 0 bases, with 13 bases remaining between them. This CDR3 has 17 residues. Germline V gene sequence: CDR1 SGHDT, CDR2 YYEEEE. CDR3 coding DNA: TGTGCCAGCAGCTTGGCCCCAGGTCACATCTCTGGAAACACCATATATTTT. Amino acids: CASSLAPGHISGNTIYF.

Written as DNA, the CDR3 is TGTGCCAGCAGTTTAGGTTGGGGAGGAGATCAGCCCCAGCATTTT. This gives the protein CASSLGWGGDQPQHF. The genes are TRBV28 and TRBJ1-5; D is unresolved. Germline CDR1 MDHEN, CDR2 SYDVKM. V was shortened by 2 bases and J by 5 bases, with 13 bases between the two germline ends. This CDR3 spans 15 amino acids.

The genes are TRBV7-2 and TRBJ2-7; D is possibly TRBD2 (5 bases). The CDR3 has 14 residues. Germline V gene data show CDR1 as SGHTA and CDR2 as FQGNSA. V was clipped by 1 base and J by 4 bases, with 11 bases between them. DNA of the CDR3: TGTGCCAGCAGCTTAGTCCCGGGAATTTACGAGCAGTACTTC. Translating gives CASSLVPGIYEQYF.

The chain uses TRBV28 and TRBJ1-2, with a weak D call TRBD1 (5 bases). This CDR3 contains 13 residues. The V end was cut by 6 bases, the J end by 4 bases, with 12 bases between. CDR1 is MDHEN, CDR2 SYDVKM, per germline. The CDR3 reads CASRSDTLYGYTF. CDR3 DNA sequence: TGTGCCAGCAGATCGGACACCCTCTATGGCTACACCTTC.

This clone was recorded once. J is TRBJ1-3 and V is TRBV7-8; D gene uncertain. V was pared by 5 bases and J by 0 bases, with 14 bases between. CDR1 is SGHVS and CDR2 is FQNEAQ in the germline V gene. This CDR3 comprises 16 residues. As DNA, the CDR3 is TGTGCCAGCAGCCAACAAAGCAGGTTCTCTGGAAACACCATATATTTT. Translated, it gives CASSQQSRFSGNTIYF.

This chain joins TRBV5-1 and TRBJ1-3; no clear D. The germline V gene has CDR1 SGHRS and CDR2 YFSETQ. The V and J ends lost 4 bases and 4 bases respectively, with 15 bases between them. This CDR3 spans 15 amino acids. Here the CDR3 DNA reads TGCGCCAGCAGCGGAGGATCGACATCCGGAAACACCATATATTTT. This codes for CASSGGSTSGNTIYF.

The rearrangement uses TRBV5-6 and TRBJ2-2, with D unresolved. CDR1 SGHDT and CDR2 YYEEEE come from the germline V gene. The V end lost 2 bases, the J end lost 2 bases, and 7 bases lay between the germline ends. The CDR3 runs 14 residues. CDR3 protein: CASSLSPNTGELFF. CDR3 bases: TGTGCCAGCAGCTTAAGCCCCAACACCGGGGAGCTGTTTTTT.